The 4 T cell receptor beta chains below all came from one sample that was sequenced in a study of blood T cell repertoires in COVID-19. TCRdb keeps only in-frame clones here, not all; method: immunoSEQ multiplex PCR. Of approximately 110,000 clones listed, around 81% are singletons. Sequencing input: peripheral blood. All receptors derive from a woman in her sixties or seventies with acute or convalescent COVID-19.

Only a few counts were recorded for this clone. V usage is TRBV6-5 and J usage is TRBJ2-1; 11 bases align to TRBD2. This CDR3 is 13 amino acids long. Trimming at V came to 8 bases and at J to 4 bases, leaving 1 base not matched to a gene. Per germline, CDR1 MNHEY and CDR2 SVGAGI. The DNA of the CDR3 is TGTGCCAGCCCTAGCGGGGGGTACAATGAGCAGTTCTTC. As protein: CASPSGGYNEQFF.

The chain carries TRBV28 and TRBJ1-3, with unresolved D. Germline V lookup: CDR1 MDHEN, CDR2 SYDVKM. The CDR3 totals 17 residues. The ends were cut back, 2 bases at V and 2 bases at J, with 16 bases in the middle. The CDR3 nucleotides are TGTGCCAGCAGTTTAGCGGGGTTGGCGTACGCTGGAAACACCATATATTTT. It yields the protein CASSLAGLAYAGNTIYF.

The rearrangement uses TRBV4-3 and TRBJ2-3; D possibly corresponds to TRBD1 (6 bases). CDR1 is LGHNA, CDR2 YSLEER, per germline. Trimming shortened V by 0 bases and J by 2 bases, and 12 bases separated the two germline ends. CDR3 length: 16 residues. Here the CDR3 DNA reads TGCGCCAGCAGCCAAGAGTCTTCAGGGGCCACAGATACGCAGTATTTT. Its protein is CASSQESSGATDTQYF.

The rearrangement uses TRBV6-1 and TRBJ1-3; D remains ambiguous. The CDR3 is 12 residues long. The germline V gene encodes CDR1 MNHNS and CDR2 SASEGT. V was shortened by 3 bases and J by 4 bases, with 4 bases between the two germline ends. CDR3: CASSDEGNTIYF. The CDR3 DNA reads TGTGCCAGCAGTGACGAGGGAAACACCATATATTTT.